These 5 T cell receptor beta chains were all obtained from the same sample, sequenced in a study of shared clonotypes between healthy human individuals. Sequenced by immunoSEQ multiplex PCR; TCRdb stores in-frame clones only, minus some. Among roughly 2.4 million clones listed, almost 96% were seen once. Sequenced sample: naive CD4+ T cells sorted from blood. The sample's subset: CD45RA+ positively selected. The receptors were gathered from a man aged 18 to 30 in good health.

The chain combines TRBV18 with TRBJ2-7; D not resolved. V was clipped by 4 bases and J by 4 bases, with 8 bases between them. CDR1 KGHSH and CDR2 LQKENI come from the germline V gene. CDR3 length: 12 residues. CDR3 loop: CASSRERYEQYF. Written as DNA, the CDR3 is TGTGCCAGCTCACGGGAACGGTACGAGCAGTACTTC.

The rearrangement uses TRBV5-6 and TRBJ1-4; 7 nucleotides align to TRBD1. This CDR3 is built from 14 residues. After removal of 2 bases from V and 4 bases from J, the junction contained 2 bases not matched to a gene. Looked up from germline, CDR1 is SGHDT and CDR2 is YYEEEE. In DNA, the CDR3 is TGTGCCAGCAGCTTACAGGGGATTAATGAAAAACTGTTTTTT. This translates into CASSLQGINEKLFF.

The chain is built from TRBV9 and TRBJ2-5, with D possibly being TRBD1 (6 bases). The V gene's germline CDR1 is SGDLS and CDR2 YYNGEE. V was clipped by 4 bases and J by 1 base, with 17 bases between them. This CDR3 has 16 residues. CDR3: CASSPGVKRSQETQYF. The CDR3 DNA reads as TGTGCCAGCAGCCCAGGGGTAAAGAGGAGCCAAGAGACCCAGTACTTC.

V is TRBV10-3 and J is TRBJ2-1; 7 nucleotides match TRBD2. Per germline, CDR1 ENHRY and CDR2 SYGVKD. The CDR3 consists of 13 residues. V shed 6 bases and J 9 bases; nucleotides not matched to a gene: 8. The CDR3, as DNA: TGTGCCATCAGCGGCGGACCGGGGGGTGAGCAGTTCTTC. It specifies CAISGGPGGEQFF.

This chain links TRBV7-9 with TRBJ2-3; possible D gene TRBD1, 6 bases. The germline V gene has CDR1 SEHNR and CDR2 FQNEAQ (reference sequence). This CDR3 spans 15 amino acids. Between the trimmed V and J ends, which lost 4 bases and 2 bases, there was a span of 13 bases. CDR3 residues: CASSSYRVDTDTQYF. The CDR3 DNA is TGTGCCAGCAGCTCCTACAGGGTCGACACAGATACGCAGTATTTT.